This T cell receptor (beta chain) was sequenced in a study of T cell responses to AZD1222 COVID-19 vaccine. This table comes from immunoSEQ multiplex PCR, and its TCRdb copy is limited to in-frame clones, with some not included. The sample lists about 150,000 clones, around 90% occurring once. Trimming took off 6 bases at V and 2 bases at J, with 16 bases between the two ends. CDR1 and CDR2 from the germline V gene are LGHDT and YNNKEL (reference sequence). There are 16 residues in the CDR3. The V and J genes are TRBV3-1 (or the pseudogene TRBV3-2) and TRBJ2-2; D possibly corresponds to TRBD1 (5 bases). The sample consisted of peripheral blood, taken 28 days after the second AZD1222 dose. The clonotype originates from an adult who received the AZD1222 COVID-19 vaccine. The CDR3 protein is CASRVGAIVNTGELFF. As DNA, the CDR3 is TGTGCCAGCAGGGTTGGGGCAATCGTAAACACCGGGGAGCTGTTTTTT.